This passage covers 11 T cell receptor beta chains from one sample sequenced in a study of T-cell reconstitution after alpha-beta-depleted transplantation in children. Unique molecular identifiers were used to barcode this TCRbeta library. From the PCR reads, TCRdb called clonotypes with MiXCR, one entry per CDR3 protein. The table includes about 170,000 distinct CDR3 sequences, roughly 11% detected once. The sequences come from PBMCs, collected before TCRalphabeta/CD19-depleted stem cell transplant. The receptors here all came from a boy aged 2 to 10 with acute myeloid leukemia, due to receive a stem cell transplant.

In its sample, this clonotype was seen many times. The CDR3 protein is CASSLTAGDTQYF. The CDR3 DNA is TGCGCCAGCAGCTTGACAGCAGGGGATACGCAGTATTTT. This sequence joins TRBV5-1 and TRBJ2-3, with D perhaps TRBD1 (5 bases). In germline, CDR1 is SGHRS, CDR2 YFSETQ. Trimming stripped 1 base from V and 6 bases from J, with 9 bases between. The CDR3 loop spans 13 amino acids.

In its sample, this clonotype was seen many times. V gene TRBV5-1 combines with J gene TRBJ2-1; D gene uncertain. CDR1 is SGHRS, CDR2 YFSETQ, per germline. V lost 0 bases and J 10 bases, leaving 17 bases between the germline ends. This CDR3 comprises 15 residues. As DNA, the CDR3 is TGCGCCAGCAGCTTGGGATCAACCCCTGGGAAGGAGCAGTTCTTC. It codes for CASSLGSTPGKEQFF.

This chain links TRBV20-1 with TRBJ1-2; perhaps TRBD1 as D (6 bases). The V and J ends lost 6 bases and 4 bases respectively, with 12 bases between them. This CDR3 spans 12 amino acids. Germline loops: CDR1 DFQATT, CDR2 SNEGSKA (reference sequence). The CDR3 sequence: CSATDRPYGYTF. The DNA of the CDR3 is TGCAGTGCAACAGACAGGCCCTATGGCTACACCTTC.

This clonotype appeared once. The chain's CDR3 is CASRLDGQGNYEQYV. In nucleotides, the CDR3 is TGTGCAAGTCGCTTAGACGGACAGGGAAATTACGAGCAGTACGTC. The V and J genes are TRBV12-2 and TRBJ2-7; the table's D call TRBD1 went unverified against the DNA. TRBV12-2 is annotated as a pseudogene. This CDR3 is 15 amino acids long.

This clonotype was recorded at least ten times. The chain uses TRBV20-1 and TRBJ2-1, with 9 bases lining up with TRBD1. CDR1 and CDR2 from the germline V gene are DFQATT and SNEGSKA (reference sequence). Trimming took 5 bases from V and 0 from J; bases not matched to a gene: 11. The CDR3 loop spans 17 amino acids. CDR3 sequence reads: CSAATRTGAHSYNEQFF. The CDR3 bases are TGCAGTGCTGCCACCCGGACAGGGGCCCACTCCTACAATGAGCAGTTCTTC.

This clonotype came up many times. J is TRBJ2-3 and V is TRBV12-3 or TRBV12-4; 9 positions match TRBD1. This CDR3 has 22 residues. The V and J ends lost 2 bases and 0 bases, in that order; junction bases with no gene match: 21. This CDR3 is CASSLIPRNAGQGYTSTDTQYF. The CDR3, as DNA: TGTGCCAGCAGTTTAATCCCGCGCAACGCAGGACAGGGGTATACTAGCACAGATACGCAGTATTTT.

The genes are TRBV20-1 and TRBJ1-5; 12 nucleotides match TRBD1. This CDR3 region has 16 residues. Per the germline V gene, CDR1 is DFQATT and CDR2 is SNEGSKA (reference sequence). The V gene end was trimmed by 6 bases and the J gene end by 8 bases; junction bases not matched to a gene: 14. This chain's CDR3 is CSASAGRGTGGKPQHF. The CDR3 DNA reads TGCAGTGCGAGCGCGGGTCGTGGGACAGGGGGCAAGCCCCAGCATTTT.

This clonotype was detected ten times or more. This chain connects TRBV6-1 to TRBJ2-1, with 11 bases that match TRBD2. Germline V CDR1 and CDR2: MNHNS, SASEGT. The CDR3 is 15 residues long. Trimming removed 7 bases from V and 7 bases from J; junction bases left unmatched: 9. The CDR3 sequence: CASTRVGTSGNEQFF. CDR3 in DNA: TGTGCCAGCACCAGAGTGGGGACTAGCGGTAATGAGCAGTTCTTC.

About this clonotype itself: A much larger clone differs by one base, so this may be a read error. The chain recombines TRBV20-1 with TRBJ1-2; no definite D call. The V end was cut by 0 bases, the J end by 6 bases, with 14 bases between. This CDR3 has 14 amino acids. Germline V lookup: CDR1 DFQATT, CDR2 SNEGSKA (reference sequence). In DNA, the CDR3 is TGCAGTGCTAGAGATCTCGATCGGAACCATGGCTACACCTTC. Its translation is CSARDLDRNHGYTF.

This clonotype has a count of ten or more. The V and J genes are TRBV3-1 and TRBJ1-1, with D possibly matching TRBD1 (5 bases). V gave up 3 bases and J gave up 5 bases, with 13 bases separating them. CDR3 size: 14 residues. Germline CDR1 is LGHDT and CDR2 is YNNKEL (reference sequence). The chain's CDR3 is CASSHRVLGTEAFF. The CDR3 nucleotides are TGTGCCAGCAGCCACAGGGTTCTTGGTACTGAAGCTTTCTTT.

This clonotype was picked up many times. The DNA for the CDR3 is TGCGCCAGCAGCTTGGGTTCCGGCAGTGGTGGGCTGATAGATGGCTACACCTTC. Its translation is CASSLGSGSGGLIDGYTF. The chain is built from TRBV5-1 and TRBJ1-2; the D is unclear. CDR1 and CDR2 from the germline V gene are SGHRS and YFSETQ. Deletions cut 0 bases from V and 6 bases from J, with 24 bases between. The CDR3 covers 18 residues.